The entry that follows covers one T cell receptor beta chain sequence. Its antigen is currently unknown. A single heparinised draw of approximately 110 mL on average was taken per donor. Investigators reverse transcribed all isolated RNA, so they sequenced expressed TCRB transcripts. Mean read depth for naive, central memory and regulatory T cell samples was some 3.8 million reads. The repertoire was sequenced with immunoSEQ multiplex PCR; TCRdb's copy has only in-frame clones and lacks some. Here the sample spans more than 250,000 clones, about a fifth being singletons. The data were obtained in a study of beta chain features in type 1 diabetes. Study-level information: Across the samples, more than 85 million sorted cells were examined in total. Whole-study findings and limits: There was a moderate but significant shortening of TCRB CDR3s in all four CD4+ subsets of Type 1 diabetes patients.

Source material: naive CD4+ T cells from blood. This TCR was recovered from a woman aged 40 to 50 with type 1 diabetes.

CDR3 sequence (DNA): TGTGCCAGCAGCCAAGAATTGGGGCTTGAAGCTTTCTTT. This sequence encodes CASSQELGLEAFF. The chain has TRBV4-2 and TRBJ1-1, with a tentative D call TRBD1 (5 bases). V was shortened by 0 bases and J by 7 bases, with 9 bases between the two germline ends. Germline assignment: CDR1 LGHNA and CDR2 YNFKEQ. The CDR3 loop spans 13 amino acids.